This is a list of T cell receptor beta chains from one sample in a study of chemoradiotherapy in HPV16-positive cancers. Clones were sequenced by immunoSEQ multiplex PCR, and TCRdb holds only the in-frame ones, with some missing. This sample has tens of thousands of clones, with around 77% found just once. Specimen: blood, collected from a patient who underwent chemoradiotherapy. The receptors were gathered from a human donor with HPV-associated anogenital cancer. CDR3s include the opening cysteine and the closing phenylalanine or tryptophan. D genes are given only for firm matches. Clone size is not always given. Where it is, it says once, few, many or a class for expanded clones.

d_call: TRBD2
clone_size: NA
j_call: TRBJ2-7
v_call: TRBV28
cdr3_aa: CASSFTSGGSYEQYF
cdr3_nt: TGTGCCAGCAGTTTCACTAGCGGGGGGTCCTACGAGCAGTACTTC

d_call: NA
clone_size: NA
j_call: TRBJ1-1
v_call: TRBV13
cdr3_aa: CASKRGELFPTEAFF
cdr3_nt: TGTGCCAGCAAGCGGGGGGAGCTCTTTCCCACTGAAGCTTTCTTT

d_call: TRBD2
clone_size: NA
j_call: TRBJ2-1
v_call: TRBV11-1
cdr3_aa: CASSLSRGGRYEQFF
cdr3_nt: TGTGCCAGCAGCTTATCCCGGGGGGGCCGTTATGAGCAGTTCTTC

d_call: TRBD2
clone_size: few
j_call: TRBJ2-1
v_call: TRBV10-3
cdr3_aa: CAISDAGTSVHEQFF
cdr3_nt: TGTGCCATCAGTGACGCCGGGACTAGTGTCCATGAGCAGTTCTTC

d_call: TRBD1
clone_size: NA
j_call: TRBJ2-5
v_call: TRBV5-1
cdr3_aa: CASSGGQGQEAQYF
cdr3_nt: TGCGCCAGCAGCGGGGGACAGGGGCAAGAGGCCCAGTACTTC

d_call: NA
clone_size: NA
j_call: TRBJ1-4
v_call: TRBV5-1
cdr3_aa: CASSLYSLEEKLFF
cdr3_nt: TGCGCCAGCAGCTTGTACAGCTTAGAGGAAAAACTGTTTTTT

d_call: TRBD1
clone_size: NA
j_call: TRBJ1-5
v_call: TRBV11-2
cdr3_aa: CASSLDRGVDQPQHF
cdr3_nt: TGTGCCAGCAGCTTAGACAGGGGGGTTGATCAGCCCCAGCATTTT

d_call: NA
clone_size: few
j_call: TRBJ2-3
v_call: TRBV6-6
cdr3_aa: CASSTGGRGNTQYF
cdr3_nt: TGTGCCAGTTCGACGGGGGGCCGCGGGAATACGCAGTATTTT

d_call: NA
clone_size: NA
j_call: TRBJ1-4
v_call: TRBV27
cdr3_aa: CASSFRAGEKLFF
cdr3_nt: TGTGCCAGCAGTTTTCGGGCGGGGGAAAAACTGTTTTTT

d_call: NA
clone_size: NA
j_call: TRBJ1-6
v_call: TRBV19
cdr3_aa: CASTSSSPPLHF
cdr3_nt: TGTGCCAGTACCTCGTCGAGCCCACCCCTCCACTTT

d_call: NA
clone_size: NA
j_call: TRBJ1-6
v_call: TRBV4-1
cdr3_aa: CASSPNYSPLHF
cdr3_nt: TGCGCCAGCAGCCCTAACTATTCACCCCTCCACTTT

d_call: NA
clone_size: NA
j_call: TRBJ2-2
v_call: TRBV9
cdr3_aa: CASTDSANTGELFF
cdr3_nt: TGTGCCAGCACCGACTCGGCAAACACCGGGGAGCTGTTTTTT

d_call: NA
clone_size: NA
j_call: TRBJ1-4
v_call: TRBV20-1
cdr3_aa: CSARVVEKLFF
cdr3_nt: TGCAGTGCTAGAGTGGTGGAAAAACTGTTTTTT

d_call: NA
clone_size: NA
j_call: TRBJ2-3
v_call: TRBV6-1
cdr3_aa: CASRSEGRGTQYF
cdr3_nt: TGTGCCAGCAGATCTGAGGGTCGGGGTACGCAGTATTTT

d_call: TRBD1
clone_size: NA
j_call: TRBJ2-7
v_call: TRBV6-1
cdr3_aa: CASRQTGGRNEQYF
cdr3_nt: TGTGCCAGCAGGCAGACAGGGGGCCGAAACGAGCAGTACTTC

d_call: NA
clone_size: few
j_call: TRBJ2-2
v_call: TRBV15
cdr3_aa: CATSRDSDNPLTGELFF
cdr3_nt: TGTGCCACCAGCAGAGATTCGGACAACCCCCTCACCGGGGAGCTGTTTTTT

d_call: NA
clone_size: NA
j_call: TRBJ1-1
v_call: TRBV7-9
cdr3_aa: CASSPQAGGTEAFF
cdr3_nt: TGTGCCAGCAGCCCCCAGGCGGGTGGCACTGAAGCTTTCTTT

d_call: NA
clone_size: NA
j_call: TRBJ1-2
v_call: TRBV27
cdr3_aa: CASSLVGLGYGYTF
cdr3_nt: TGTGCCAGCAGTTTAGTCGGGTTAGGCTATGGCTACACCTTC

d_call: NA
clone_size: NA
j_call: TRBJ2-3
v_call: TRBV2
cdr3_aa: CASSRTADTQYF
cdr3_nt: TGTGCCAGCAGCAGGACGGCAGATACGCAGTATTTT

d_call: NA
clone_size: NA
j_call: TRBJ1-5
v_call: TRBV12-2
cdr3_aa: CASRLGGTEQLHQPQHF
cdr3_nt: TGTGCAAGTCGCTTAGGAGGGACAGAGCAGTTACATCAGCCCCAGCATTTT

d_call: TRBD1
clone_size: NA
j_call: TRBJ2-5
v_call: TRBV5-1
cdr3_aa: CASSQDRGLGQETQYF
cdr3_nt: TGCGCCAGCAGCCAGGACAGGGGTTTGGGTCAAGAGACCCAGTACTTC

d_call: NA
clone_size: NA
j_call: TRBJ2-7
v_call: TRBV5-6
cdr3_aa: CASSLSPGEQYF
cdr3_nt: TGTGCCAGCAGCTTGTCACCGGGGGAGCAGTACTTC

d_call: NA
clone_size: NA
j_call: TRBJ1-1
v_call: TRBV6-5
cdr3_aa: CASSYRTSGTEAFF
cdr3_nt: TGTGCCAGCAGTTACCGGACAAGTGGCACTGAAGCTTTCTTT

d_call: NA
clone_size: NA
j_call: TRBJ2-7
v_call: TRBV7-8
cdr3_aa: CASSLVPQLYEQYF
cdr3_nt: TGTGCCAGCAGCTTAGTGCCCCAGCTTTACGAGCAGTACTTC

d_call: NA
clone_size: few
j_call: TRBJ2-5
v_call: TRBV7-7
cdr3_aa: CASSLGSGHQETQYF
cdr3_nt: TGTGCCAGCAGCTTAGGGAGCGGCCACCAAGAGACCCAGTACTTC

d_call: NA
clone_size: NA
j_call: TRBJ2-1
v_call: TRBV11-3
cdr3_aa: CASSLEGTAASSHNEQFF
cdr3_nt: TGTGCCAGCAGCTTAGAAGGGACGGCTGCTTCCTCCCACAATGAGCAGTTCTTC

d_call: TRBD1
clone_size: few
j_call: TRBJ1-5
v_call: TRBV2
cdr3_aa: CASRGGTGHSNQPQHF
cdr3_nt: TGTGCCAGCAGAGGGGGGACAGGGCATAGCAATCAGCCCCAGCATTTT

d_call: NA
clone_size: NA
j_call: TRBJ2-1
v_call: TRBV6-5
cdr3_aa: CASMGEQFF
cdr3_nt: TGTGCCAGCATGGGTGAGCAGTTCTTC

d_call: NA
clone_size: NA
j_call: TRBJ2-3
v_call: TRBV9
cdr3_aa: CASSEIDWASTDTQYF
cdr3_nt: TGTGCCAGCAGCGAAATTGACTGGGCTAGCACAGATACGCAGTATTTT

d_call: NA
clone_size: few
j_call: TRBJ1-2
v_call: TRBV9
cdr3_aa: CASSPARTDYGYTF
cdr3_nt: TGTGCCAGCAGCCCCGCCCGGACTGACTATGGCTACACCTTC

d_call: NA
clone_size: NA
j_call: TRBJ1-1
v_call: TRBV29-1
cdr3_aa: CSVEGDTEAFF
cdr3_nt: TGCAGCGTTGAGGGAGACACTGAAGCTTTCTTT

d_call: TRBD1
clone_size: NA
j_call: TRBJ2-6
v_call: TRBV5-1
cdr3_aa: CASSLTPGQSTSGANVLTF
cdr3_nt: TGCGCCAGCAGCTTGACCCCGGGACAGAGTACCTCTGGGGCCAACGTCCTGACTTTC

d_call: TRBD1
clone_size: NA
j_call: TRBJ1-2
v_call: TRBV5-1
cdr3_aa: CASSSGQGAPYGYTF
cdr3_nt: TGCGCCAGCAGCTCCGGACAGGGGGCCCCTTATGGCTACACCTTC

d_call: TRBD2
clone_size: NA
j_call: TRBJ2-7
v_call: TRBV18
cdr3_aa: CASSPYETSGVSNSYEQYF
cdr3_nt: TGTGCCAGCTCACCCTACGAGACTAGCGGGGTCTCCAACTCCTACGAGCAGTACTTC

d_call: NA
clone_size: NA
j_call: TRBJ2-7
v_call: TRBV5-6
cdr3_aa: CASSLTAEAYEQYF
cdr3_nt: TGTGCCAGCAGCTTGACAGCTGAGGCCTACGAGCAGTACTTC

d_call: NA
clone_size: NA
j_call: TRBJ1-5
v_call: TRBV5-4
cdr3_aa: CASSLKGGNQPQHF
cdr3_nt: TGTGCCAGCAGCTTGAAGGGTGGCAATCAGCCCCAGCATTTT

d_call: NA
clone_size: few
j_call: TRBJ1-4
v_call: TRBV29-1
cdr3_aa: CSVWVLNEKLFF
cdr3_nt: TGCAGCGTCTGGGTCTTAAATGAAAAACTGTTTTTT

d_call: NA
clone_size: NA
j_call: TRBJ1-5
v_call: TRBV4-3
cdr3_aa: CASSQDRVSNQPQHF
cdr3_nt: TGCGCCAGCAGCCAAGATAGGGTCTCGAATCAGCCCCAGCATTTT

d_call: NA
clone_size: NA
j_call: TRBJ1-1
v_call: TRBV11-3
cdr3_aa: CASSLEGVDTEAFF
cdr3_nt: TGTGCCAGCAGCTTAGAAGGGGTTGACACTGAAGCTTTCTTT

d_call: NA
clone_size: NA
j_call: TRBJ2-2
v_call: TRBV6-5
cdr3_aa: CASRARGDTGELFF
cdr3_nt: TGTGCCAGCAGAGCTAGGGGTGACACCGGGGAGCTGTTTTTT

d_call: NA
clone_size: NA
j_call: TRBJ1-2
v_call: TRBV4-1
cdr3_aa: CATSPRIIVGAGIRRGYTF
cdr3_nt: TGCGCCACCTCTCCAAGAATAATCGTGGGTGCAGGGATCCGCCGGGGCTACACCTTC

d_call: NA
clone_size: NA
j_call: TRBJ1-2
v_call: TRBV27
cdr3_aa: CASRTTGTYGYTF
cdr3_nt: TGTGCCAGCAGAACAACAGGGACCTATGGCTACACCTTC

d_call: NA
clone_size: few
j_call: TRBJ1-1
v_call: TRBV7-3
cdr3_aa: CASSLTGGTEAFF
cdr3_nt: TGTGCCAGCAGCTTAACCGGGGGCACTGAAGCTTTCTTT

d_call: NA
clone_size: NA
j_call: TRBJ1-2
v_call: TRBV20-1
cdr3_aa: CSARDSRGYTF
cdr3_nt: TGCAGTGCTAGAGATTCTAGAGGCTACACCTTC

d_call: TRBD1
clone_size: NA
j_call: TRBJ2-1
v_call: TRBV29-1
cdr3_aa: CSVRDRVYEQFF
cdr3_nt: TGCAGCGTCCGGGACAGGGTATACGAGCAGTTCTTC

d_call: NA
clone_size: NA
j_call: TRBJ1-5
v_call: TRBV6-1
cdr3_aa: CASSEGPRVQPQHF
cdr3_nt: TGTGCCAGCAGTGAGGGCCCGCGGGTTCAGCCCCAGCATTTT

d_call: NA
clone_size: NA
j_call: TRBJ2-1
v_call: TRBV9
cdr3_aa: CASSVGGSGPGEQFF
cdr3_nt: TGTGCCAGCAGCGTAGGGGGAAGCGGGCCTGGAGAGCAGTTCTTC

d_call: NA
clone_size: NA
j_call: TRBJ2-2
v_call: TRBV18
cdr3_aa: CASSPQLGLDTGELFF
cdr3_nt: TGTGCCAGCTCACCGCAGCTGGGGCTGGACACCGGGGAGCTGTTTTTT

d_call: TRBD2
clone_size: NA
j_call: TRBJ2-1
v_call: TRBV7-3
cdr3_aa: CASSSMGLAGNNEQFF
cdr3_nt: TGTGCCAGCAGCTCCATGGGACTAGCGGGGAACAATGAGCAGTTCTTC

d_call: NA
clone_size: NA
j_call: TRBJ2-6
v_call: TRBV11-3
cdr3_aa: CASSLGRGANVLTF
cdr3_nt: TGTGCCAGCAGCTTAGGTAGAGGGGCCAACGTCCTGACTTTC

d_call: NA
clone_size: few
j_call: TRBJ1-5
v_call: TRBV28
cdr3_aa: CASRYPGQRYSNQPQHF
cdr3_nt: TGTGCCAGCAGGTATCCGGGACAACGATATAGCAATCAGCCCCAGCATTTT

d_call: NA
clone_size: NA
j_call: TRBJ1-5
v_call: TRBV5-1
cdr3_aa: CASDVDESNQPQHF
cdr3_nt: TGCGCCAGTGACGTGGACGAATCCAATCAGCCCCAGCATTTT

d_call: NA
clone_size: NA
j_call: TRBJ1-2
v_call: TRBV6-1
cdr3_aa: CASSESGRDGYTF
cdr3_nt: TGTGCCAGCAGTGAATCCGGGAGGGATGGCTACACCTTC

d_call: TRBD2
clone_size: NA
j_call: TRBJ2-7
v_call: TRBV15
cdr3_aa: CATSLPSGVSHEQYF
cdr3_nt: TGTGCCACCAGCCTGCCTAGCGGGGTGAGCCACGAGCAGTACTTC

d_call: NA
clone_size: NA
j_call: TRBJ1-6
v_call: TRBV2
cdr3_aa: CASSEHGEPTSPLHF
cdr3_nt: TGTGCCAGCAGTGAGCATGGAGAGCCCACTTCACCCCTCCACTTT

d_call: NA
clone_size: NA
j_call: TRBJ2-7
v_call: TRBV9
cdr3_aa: CASSVNSNAAGNYEQYF
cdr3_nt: TGTGCCAGCAGCGTAAACTCCAACGCGGCTGGGAACTACGAGCAGTACTTC

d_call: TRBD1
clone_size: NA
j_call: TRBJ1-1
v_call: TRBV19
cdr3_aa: CASSIHPGQGKTEAFF
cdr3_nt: TGTGCCAGTAGTATACACCCAGGACAGGGGAAGACTGAAGCTTTCTTT

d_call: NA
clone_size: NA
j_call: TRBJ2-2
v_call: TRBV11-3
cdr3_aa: CASSLRGLNTGELFF
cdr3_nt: TGTGCCAGCAGCTTAAGGGGCTTGAACACCGGGGAGCTGTTTTTT

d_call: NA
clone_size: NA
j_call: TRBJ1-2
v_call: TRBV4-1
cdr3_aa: CASSRRGEDGYTF
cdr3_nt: TGCGCCAGCAGCCGTCGCGGGGAGGATGGCTACACCTTC

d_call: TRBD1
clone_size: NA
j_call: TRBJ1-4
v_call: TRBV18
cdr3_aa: CASSPRGRTNEKLFF
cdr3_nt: TGTGCCAGCTCACCCAGGGGGCGGACTAATGAAAAACTGTTTTTT